The 27 T cell receptor beta chains below were found in one sample sequenced in a study of regulatory T cells in long-lasting Graves disease. Arm-PCR of CDR3 regions and iRepertoire HTBI primers were the basis on which TCR beta libraries were built. TCRdb recomputed calls from the multiplex PCR reads with MiXCR, one row per CDR3 protein. In the table there are about 460,000 distinct CDR3 sequences, approximately 22% of which are singletons. Time point here: persistent/refractory GD, antithyroid drugs over 5 years with positive TRAb. The TCR library was made from RNA extracted from PBMCs. Sample: peripheral blood mononuclear cells (PBMCs), taken when the disease was refractory, from a patient treated with antithyroid drugs. These receptors all stem from a female donor with Graves disease.

The genes are TRBV25-1 and TRBJ2-5, with D unclear. The CDR3 has 12 residues. V lost 3 bases, J lost 5 bases, and 7 bases lay in between. Germline lookup yields CDR1 MGHDK and CDR2 SYGVNS. CDR3 sequence: CASSEGYETQYF. CDR3 nucleotides: TGTGCCAGCAGTGAGGGATATGAGACCCAGTACTTC.

The rearrangement joins TRBV6-1 to TRBJ2-1; TRBD2 might be the D (5 bases). The germline V gene encodes CDR1 MNHNS and CDR2 SASEGT. The CDR3 has 15 residues. With 5 bases removed from V and 7 bases from J, the gap between germline ends came to 18 bases. This CDR3 reads CASSQSGRSGNEQFF. CDR3 in DNA: TGTGCCAGCAGTCAGTCAGGACGAAGCGGTAATGAGCAGTTCTTC.

This clonotype was seen more than once but under ten times. CDR3 coding DNA: TGCGCCAGCAGCTTGCAGGGGGGCGTCGAGCAGTACTTC. Protein sequence: CASSLQGGVEQYF. J is TRBJ2-7 and V is TRBV5-1, with D tentatively TRBD1 (7 bases). This CDR3 region has 13 residues. Germline V lookup: CDR1 SGHRS, CDR2 YFSETQ. Trimming stripped 1 base from V and 6 bases from J, with 11 bases between.

V is TRBV29-1 and J is TRBJ2-1; weak D call: TRBD2 (6 bases). Trimming took 2 bases from V and 9 from J, leaving 20 bases between them. CDR1 and CDR2 (germline): SQVTM, ANQGSEA. The CDR3 extends over 15 amino acids. The CDR3 spells CSVEHSEVMGGEQFF. The CDR3 coding sequence is TGCAGCGTTGAACACTCAGAGGTCATGGGGGGTGAGCAGTTCTTC.

This clonotype was seen ten or more times. The rearrangement links TRBV7-2 to TRBJ1-1; D gene ambiguous. Trimming left V 2 bases short and J 6 bases short, with 10 bases between. CDR1 and CDR2 from the germline V gene are SGHTA and FQGNSA. The CDR3 is made up of 13 amino acids. DNA for the CDR3: TGTGCCAGCAGCTTATTACCGCGCGCTGAAGCTTTCTTT. It codes for CASSLLPRAEAFF.

Many counts were recorded for this clonotype. J is TRBJ2-7 and V is TRBV6-5, with D maybe TRBD1 (6 bases). V was clipped by 1 base and J by 1 base, with 8 bases between them. This CDR3 is built from 14 residues. Germline-derived CDR1 and CDR2 are MNHEY and SVGAGI. The CDR3 DNA sequence: TGTGCCAGCAGTTACTACGACAGGTCCTACGAGCAGTACTTC. Its translation: CASSYYDRSYEQYF.

The chain has TRBV7-2 and TRBJ2-2; D is unresolved. With 5 bases removed from V and 3 bases from J, the gap between germline ends came to 13 bases. The CDR3 totals 15 residues. Germline assignment: CDR1 SGHTA and CDR2 FQGNSA. The CDR3 reads CASSKDRAHTGELFF. DNA for the CDR3: TGTGCCAGCAGCAAAGACCGGGCCCACACCGGGGAGCTGTTTTTT.

CDR3 coding DNA: TGTGCCAGCAGTCCATCTGGGACGGGTAGCAATCAGCCCCAGCATTTT. Translation gives CASSPSGTGSNQPQHF. The chain joins TRBV28 to TRBJ1-5; possible D gene TRBD1, 5 bases. Looked up from germline, CDR1 is MDHEN and CDR2 is SYDVKM. Deletions cut 5 bases from V and 0 bases from J, with 14 bases between. The CDR3 runs to 16 residues.

This clonotype has just a few counts. V is TRBV13 and J is TRBJ2-5, with 7 bases fitting TRBD1. CDR1 and CDR2 from the germline V gene are PRHDT and FYEKMQ (reference sequence). V was pared by 4 bases and J by 2 bases, with 13 bases of the junction left unmatched. The CDR3 consists of 17 residues. CDR3 amino acids: CASSSQSTGVTQETQYF. The CDR3 bases are TGTGCCAGCAGCTCCCAATCTACAGGGGTCACTCAAGAGACCCAGTACTTC.

This clonotype was picked up many times. The chain combines TRBV12-3 or TRBV12-4 with TRBJ2-5, with 11 bases fitting TRBD2. V lost 3 bases, J lost 1 base, and 1 base stayed unmatched. The CDR3 is made up of 15 amino acids. The CDR3 protein is CASSLTSGTQETQYF. The CDR3 DNA sequence: TGTGCCAGCAGTTTGACTAGCGGGACCCAAGAGACCCAGTACTTC.

The V call is TRBV28, the J call TRBJ1-2; D gene ambiguous. V lost 5 bases and J 6 bases, leaving 13 bases between the germline ends. The CDR3 spans 13 residues. The germline CDR1 and CDR2 sequences are MDHEN and SYDVKM. In nucleotides, the CDR3 is TGTGCCAGCAGTACCGGGATGGATCATGGCTACACCTTC. It encodes CASSTGMDHGYTF.

The chain is built from TRBV18 and TRBJ1-4; no firm D call. Trimming left V 3 bases short and J 2 bases short, with 10 bases between. This CDR3 has 15 residues. CDR1 is KGHSH, CDR2 LQKENI, per germline. DNA for the CDR3: TGTGCCAGCTCACCGCCCTCTGTTACTAATGAAAAACTGTTTTTT. It encodes CASSPPSVTNEKLFF.

The chain links TRBV19 to TRBJ2-2, with TRBD1 as a possible D gene (6 bases). V gave up 7 bases and J gave up 2 bases, with 17 bases separating them. Germline CDR1 reads LNHDA; CDR2 reads SQIVND (reference sequence). The CDR3 covers 16 residues. The CDR3 spells CASNPDRRINTGELFF. DNA for the CDR3: TGTGCCAGTAACCCGGACAGAAGGATAAACACCGGGGAGCTGTTTTTT.

This clonotype has just one count. V is TRBV4-3 and J is TRBJ1-5, with D maybe TRBD1 (6 bases). This CDR3 contains 14 residues. Germline V lookup: CDR1 LGHNA, CDR2 YSLEER. V lost 4 bases to trimming and J lost 5 bases, with 12 bases between them. The CDR3 loop is CASSPEEGDQPQHF. The CDR3 nucleotides are TGCGCCAGCAGCCCCGAGGAGGGGGATCAGCCCCAGCATTTT.

This clonotype has at least ten counts. This sequence joins TRBV12-3 or TRBV12-4 and TRBJ1-5, with D unresolved. V was pared by 6 bases and J by 0 bases, with 6 bases between. The length of the CDR3 is 13 residues. CDR3 bases: TGTGCCAGCAGCCAGAATAGCAATCAGCCCCAGCATTTT. This codes for CASSQNSNQPQHF.

J is TRBJ1-2 and V is TRBV19; 11 bases match TRBD1. The CDR3 covers 15 residues. The V gene end was trimmed by 6 bases and the J gene end by 5 bases; junction bases not matched to a gene: 8. CDR1 and CDR2 from the germline V gene are LNHDA and SQIVND (reference sequence). The CDR3 protein is CASSPGQGARYGYTF. The DNA for the CDR3 is TGTGCCAGTAGCCCCGGACAGGGGGCGAGGTATGGCTACACCTTC.

V gene TRBV7-9 combines with J gene TRBJ1-6; D not resolved. The CDR3 runs 14 residues. Germline V gene sequence: CDR1 SEHNR, CDR2 FQNEAQ (reference sequence). V was clipped by 4 bases and J by 7 bases, with 11 bases between them. The CDR3 coding sequence is TGTGCCAGCAGCTCCGGGTTCCTAAATTCACCCCTCCACTTT. Translating gives CASSSGFLNSPLHF.

This clonotype turned up a few times. V is TRBV10-3 and J is TRBJ2-2; 10 bases map to TRBD1. The CDR3 spans 14 residues. V was pared by 6 bases and J by 6 bases, with 4 bases of the junction left unmatched. The germline V gene has CDR1 ENHRY and CDR2 SYGVKD. The CDR3 bases are TGTGCCATCAGGGGGACAGGGGAAGCCGGGGAGCTGTTTTTT. Its protein product is CAIRGTGEAGELFF.

The gene calls are TRBV28 and TRBJ1-6; 7 nucleotides agree with TRBD1. Germline values: CDR1 MDHEN, CDR2 SYDVKM. The trim removed 5 bases at V and 6 bases at J, leaving 10 bases unmatched. The CDR3 has 16 residues. CDR3 sequence (DNA): TGTGCCAGCAGTCTCATAGGACAGGTCACTAATTCACCCCTCCACTTT. This gives the protein CASSLIGQVTNSPLHF. Drawing the rest from reference TRBV28 and TRBJ1-6, the complete variable domain is DVKVTQSSRYLVKRTGEKVFLECVQDMDHENMFWYRQDPGLGLRLIYFSYDVKMKEKGDIPEGYSVSREKKERFSLILESASTNQTSMYLCASSLIGQVTNSPLHFGNGTRLTVT.

This clonotype was seen ten or more times. The rearrangement uses TRBV6-1 and TRBJ1-5; D is perhaps TRBD1 (6 bases). CDR1 and CDR2 from the germline V gene are MNHNS and SASEGT. This CDR3 spans 15 amino acids. Trimming stripped 5 bases from V and 2 bases from J, with 13 bases between. The CDR3 DNA reads TGTGCCAGCAGTCCACTCCGGGGGCGCAATCAGCCCCAGCATTTT. Amino acid sequence: CASSPLRGRNQPQHF.

The sample holds a few counts of this clonotype. The chain recombines TRBV27 with TRBJ2-7; weak D call: TRBD2 (6 bases). This CDR3 spans 15 amino acids. The V gene lost 2 bases and the J gene lost 3 bases, with 14 bases spanning the gap. Germline V CDR1 and CDR2: MNHEY, SMNVEV (reference sequence). The DNA for the CDR3 is TGTGCCAGCAGTTTAAAGGGTAGCGGCCTCTACGAGCAGTACTTC. It encodes CASSLKGSGLYEQYF.

The chain employs TRBV11-2 and TRBJ2-2, with TRBD2 matching over 10 bases. The CDR3 has 16 amino acids. After removal of 6 bases from V and 6 bases from J, the junction contained 10 bases not matched to a gene. CDR1 is SGHAT and CDR2 is FQNNGV in the germline V gene. The CDR3 DNA reads as TGTGCCAGCAGACAAGCTTTAGCGGGGGGCGCCGGGGAGCTGTTTTTT. Residues: CASRQALAGGAGELFF.

This clonotype was counted ten times or more. V and J are TRBV28 and TRBJ2-7; TRBD1 might be the D (6 bases). Trimming removed 2 bases at V and 2 bases at J, with 13 bases between. This CDR3 region has 15 residues. CDR1 and CDR2 (germline): MDHEN, SYDVKM. CDR3 nucleotides: TGTGCCAGCAGTTTAACTGGGGACACTACCTACGAGCAGTACTTC. Translation gives CASSLTGDTTYEQYF.

The gene calls are TRBV18 and TRBJ1-1; D is uncertain. Between the trimmed V and J ends, which lost 2 bases and 4 bases, there was a span of 8 bases. CDR1 KGHSH and CDR2 LQKENI come from the germline V gene. This CDR3 is built from 13 residues. As DNA, the CDR3 is TGTGCCAGCTCACCAGGGATCGGCACTGAAGCTTTCTTT. Translating it yields CASSPGIGTEAFF.

Comment on this clonotype: A much bigger clone sits one base away, suggesting this may be a read error. CDR3 coding DNA: TGCAGGGCTATTGTCTCCCAAGAGACCCAGTACTTC. It is translated as CRAIVSQETQYF. This sequence joins TRBV20-1 and TRBJ2-5; D call uncertain. Germline CDR1 and CDR2: DFQATT and SNEGSKA (reference sequence). This CDR3 is 12 amino acids long.

The CDR3 loop is CSVEVLAGNEQFF. CDR3 coding DNA: TGCAGCGTTGAAGTACTAGCGGGCAATGAGCAGTTCTTC. The chain uses TRBV29-1 and TRBJ2-1; TRBD2 agrees at 9 bases. The CDR3 has 13 amino acids. V gave up 1 base and J gave up 6 bases; unmatched junction bases: 1. Germline CDR1 and CDR2: SQVTM and ANQGSEA.

This clonotype was counted ten times or more. The chain couples TRBV27 to TRBJ2-7, with D perhaps matching TRBD1 or TRBD2 (5 bases each). The germline V and J ends were trimmed by 2 bases and 7 bases, with 9 bases remaining between them. Germline V gives CDR1 MNHEY, CDR2 SMNVEV (reference sequence). The CDR3 runs 12 residues. The CDR3 bases are TGTGCCAGCAGTTTAGGGGACCGGGAGCAGTACTTC. Its protein is CASSLGDREQYF.